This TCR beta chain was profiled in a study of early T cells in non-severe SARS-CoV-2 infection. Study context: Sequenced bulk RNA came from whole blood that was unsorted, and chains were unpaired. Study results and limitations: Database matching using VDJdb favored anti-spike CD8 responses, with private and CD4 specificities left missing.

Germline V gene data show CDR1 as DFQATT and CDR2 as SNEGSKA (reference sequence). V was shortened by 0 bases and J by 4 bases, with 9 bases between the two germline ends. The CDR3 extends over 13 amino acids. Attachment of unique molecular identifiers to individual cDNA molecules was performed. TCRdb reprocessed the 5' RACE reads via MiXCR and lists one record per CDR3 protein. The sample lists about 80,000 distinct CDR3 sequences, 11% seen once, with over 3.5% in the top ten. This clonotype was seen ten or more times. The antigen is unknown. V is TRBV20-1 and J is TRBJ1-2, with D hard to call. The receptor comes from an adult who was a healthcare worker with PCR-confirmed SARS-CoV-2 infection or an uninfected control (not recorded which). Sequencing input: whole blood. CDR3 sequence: CSARDSGSYGYTF. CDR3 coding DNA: TGCAGTGCTAGAGATTCGGGGTCCTATGGCTACACCTTC.